This T cell receptor (beta chain) is drawn from a study of siplizumab effects on memory and regulatory T cells. The study, taken as a whole, reports: Among sequences traceable to unstimulated CD4+ memory cells, alloreactive ones were significantly reduced by siplizumab. The naive T cell population seemed more diverse than memory cells and seemed a major contributor to the alloresponse. There were only a minor fraction of alloreactive clones that mapped to unstimulated subsets. Whether proliferating Tregs in siplizumab cultures suppress was not functionally confirmed.

Points on this clone: The antigen is undetermined.

Repertoires were generated with immunoSEQ multiplex PCR, while TCRdb's copy carries only in-frame clones and drops some. Of 99,000 or so clones listed, around 94% are singletons. This receptor was identified in a human donor in good health. Sequences were obtained from non-Treg CD4+ T cells sorted from blood.

CDR3 residues: CASSFTGRWGNEQFF. The CDR3, as DNA: TGTGCCAGCAGCTTTACTGGGCGATGGGGCAATGAGCAGTTCTTC. The chain is built from TRBV11-2 and TRBJ2-1; D unresolved. This CDR3 comprises 15 residues. V was shortened by 3 bases and J by 6 bases, with 15 bases between the two germline ends. The germline V gene has CDR1 SGHAT and CDR2 FQNNGV.